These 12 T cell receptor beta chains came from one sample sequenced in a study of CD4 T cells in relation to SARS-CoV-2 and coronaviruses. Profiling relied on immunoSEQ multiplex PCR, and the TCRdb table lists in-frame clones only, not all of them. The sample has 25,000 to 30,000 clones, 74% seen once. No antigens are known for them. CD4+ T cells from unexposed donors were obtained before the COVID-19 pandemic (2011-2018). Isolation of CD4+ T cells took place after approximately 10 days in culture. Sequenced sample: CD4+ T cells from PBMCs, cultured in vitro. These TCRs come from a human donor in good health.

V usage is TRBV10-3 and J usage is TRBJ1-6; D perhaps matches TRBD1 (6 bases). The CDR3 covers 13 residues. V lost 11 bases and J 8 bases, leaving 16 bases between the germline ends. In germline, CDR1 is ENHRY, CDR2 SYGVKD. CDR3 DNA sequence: TGTGCCGCACAGACAGGTGAGGATTCACCCCTCCACTTT. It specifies CAAQTGEDSPLHF.

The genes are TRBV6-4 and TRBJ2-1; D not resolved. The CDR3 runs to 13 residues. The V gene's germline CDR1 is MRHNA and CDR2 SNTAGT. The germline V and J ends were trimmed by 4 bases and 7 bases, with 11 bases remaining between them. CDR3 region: CASSAEPVNEQFF. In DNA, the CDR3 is TGTGCCAGCAGTGCGGAGCCGGTGAATGAGCAGTTCTTC.

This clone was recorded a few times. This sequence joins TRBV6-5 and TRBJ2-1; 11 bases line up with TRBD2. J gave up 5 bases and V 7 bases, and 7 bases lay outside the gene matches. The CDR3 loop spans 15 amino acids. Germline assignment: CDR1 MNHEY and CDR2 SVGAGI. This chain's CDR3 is CASTHLAGGNNEQFF. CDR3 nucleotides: TGTGCCAGCACCCACCTAGCGGGAGGTAACAATGAGCAGTTCTTC.

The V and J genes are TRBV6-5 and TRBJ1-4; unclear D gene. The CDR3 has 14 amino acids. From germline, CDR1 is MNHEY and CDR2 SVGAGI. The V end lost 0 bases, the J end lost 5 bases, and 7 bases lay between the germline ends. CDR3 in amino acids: CASSYSKANEKLFF. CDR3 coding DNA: TGTGCCAGCAGTTACTCGAAAGCGAATGAAAAACTGTTTTTT.

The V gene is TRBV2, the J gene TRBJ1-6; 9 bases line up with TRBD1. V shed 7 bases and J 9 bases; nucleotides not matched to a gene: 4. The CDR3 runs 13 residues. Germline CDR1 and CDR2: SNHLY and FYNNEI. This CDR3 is CASKGQGSSPLHF. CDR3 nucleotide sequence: TGTGCCAGCAAGGGACAGGGCTCTTCACCCCTCCACTTT.

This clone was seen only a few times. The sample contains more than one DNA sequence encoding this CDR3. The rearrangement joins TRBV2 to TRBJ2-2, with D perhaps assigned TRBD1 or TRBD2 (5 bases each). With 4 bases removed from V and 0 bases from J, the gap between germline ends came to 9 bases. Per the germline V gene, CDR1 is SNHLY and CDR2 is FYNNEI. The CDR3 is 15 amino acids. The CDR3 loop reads CASSARGPNTGELFF. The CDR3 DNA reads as TGTGCCAGCAGTGCGAGGGGACCGAACACCGGGGAGCTGTTTTTT.

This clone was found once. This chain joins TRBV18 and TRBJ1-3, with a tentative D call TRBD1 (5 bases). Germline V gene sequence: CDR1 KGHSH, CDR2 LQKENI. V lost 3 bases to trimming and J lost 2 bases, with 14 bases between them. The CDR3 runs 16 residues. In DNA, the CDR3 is TGTGCCAGCTCACCTCGGCAGGGTGGAACTGGAAACACCATATATTTT. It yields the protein CASSPRQGGTGNTIYF.

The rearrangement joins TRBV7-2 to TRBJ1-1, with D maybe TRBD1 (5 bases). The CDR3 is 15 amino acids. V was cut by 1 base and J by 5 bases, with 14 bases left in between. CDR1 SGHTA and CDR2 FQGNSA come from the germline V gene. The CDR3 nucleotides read TGTGCCAGCAGCTTAGAAGCAGGGCGGGCAACTGAAGCTTTCTTT. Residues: CASSLEAGRATEAFF.

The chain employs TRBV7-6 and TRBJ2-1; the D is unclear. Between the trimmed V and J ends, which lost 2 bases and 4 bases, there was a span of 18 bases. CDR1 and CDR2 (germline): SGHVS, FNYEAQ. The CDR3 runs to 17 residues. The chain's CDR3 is CASSLKVESGRYNEQFF. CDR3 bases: TGTGCCAGCAGCTTAAAAGTAGAGAGTGGGCGATACAATGAGCAGTTCTTC.

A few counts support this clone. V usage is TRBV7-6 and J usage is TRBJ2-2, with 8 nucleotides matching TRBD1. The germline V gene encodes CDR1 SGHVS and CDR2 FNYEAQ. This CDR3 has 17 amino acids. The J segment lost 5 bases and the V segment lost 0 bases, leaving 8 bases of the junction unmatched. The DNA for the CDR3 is TGTGCCAGCAGCTTAGCCTCGGGACAGGTCGGAACCGGGGAGCTGTTTTTT. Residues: CASSLASGQVGTGELFF.

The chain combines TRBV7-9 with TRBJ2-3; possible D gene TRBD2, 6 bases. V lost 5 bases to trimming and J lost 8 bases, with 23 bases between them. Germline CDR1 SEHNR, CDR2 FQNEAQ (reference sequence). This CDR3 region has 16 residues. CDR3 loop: CASSPRGPRGGGTQYF. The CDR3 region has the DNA TGTGCCAGCAGCCCAAGGGGACCTCGGGGAGGAGGTACGCAGTATTTT.

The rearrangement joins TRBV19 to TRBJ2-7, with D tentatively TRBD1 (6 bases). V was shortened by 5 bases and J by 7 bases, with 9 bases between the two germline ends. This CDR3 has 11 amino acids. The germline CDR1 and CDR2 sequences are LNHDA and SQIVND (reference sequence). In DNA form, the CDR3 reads TGTGCCAGTAGTTACGGACAGGAGCAGTACTTC. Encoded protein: CASSYGQEQYF.